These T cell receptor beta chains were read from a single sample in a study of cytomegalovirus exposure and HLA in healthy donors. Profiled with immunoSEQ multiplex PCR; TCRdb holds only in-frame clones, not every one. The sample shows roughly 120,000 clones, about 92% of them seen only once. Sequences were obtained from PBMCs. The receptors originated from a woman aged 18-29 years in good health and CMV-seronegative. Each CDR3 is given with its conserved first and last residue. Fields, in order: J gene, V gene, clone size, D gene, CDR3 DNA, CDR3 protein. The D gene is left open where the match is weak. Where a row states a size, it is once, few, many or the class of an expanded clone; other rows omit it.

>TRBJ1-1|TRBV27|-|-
TGTGCCAGCAAGTCGGAGAAGTTCCAATCGAACACTGAAGCTTTCTTT
CASKSEKFQSNTEAFF
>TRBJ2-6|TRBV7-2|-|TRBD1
TGTGCCAGCAGCTTCAGGACAGGGACGGCTTCTGGGGCCAACGTCCTGACTTTC
CASSFRTGTASGANVLTF
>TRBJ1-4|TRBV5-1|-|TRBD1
TGCGCCAGCAGCTCGCTACAGGGGGTGGGTGAAAAACTGTTTTTT
CASSSLQGVGEKLFF
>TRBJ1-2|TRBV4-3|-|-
TGCGCCAGCAGCCACCCCGGACAGAGTAACTATGGCTACACCTTC
CASSHPGQSNYGYTF
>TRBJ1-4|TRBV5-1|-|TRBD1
TGCGCCAGCAGCCTGACAGGGGGACCTAATGAAAAACTGTTTTTT
CASSLTGGPNEKLFF
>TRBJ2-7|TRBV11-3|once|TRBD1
TGTGCCAGCAGCTGGGATCGCCGGGACAGCTCCTACGAGCAGTACTTC
CASSWDRRDSSYEQYF
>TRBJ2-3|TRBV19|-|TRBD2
TGTGCCAGTAGTCCGAAGCGGGGTAGTGGCACAGATACGCAGTATTTT
CASSPKRGSGTDTQYF
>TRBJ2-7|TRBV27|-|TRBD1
TGTGCCAGCAGTTCGCCGGGACAGGCGATCTACGAGCAGTACTTC
CASSSPGQAIYEQYF
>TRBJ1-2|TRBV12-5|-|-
TGTGCTAGTGTGGGGCGGGAGGGCACCCAGAAAAGCTATGGCTACACCTTC
CASVGREGTQKSYGYTF
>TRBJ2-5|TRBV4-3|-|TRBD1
TGCGCCAGCAGCCAAGGGCCCGGACAGGGCCTCCAAGAGACCCAGTACTTC
CASSQGPGQGLQETQYF
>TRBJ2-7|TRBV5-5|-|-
TGTGCCAGCAGCTTGGCTGTCTACTCCGAGCAGTACTTC
CASSLAVYSEQYF
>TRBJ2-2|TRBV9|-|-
TGTGCCAGCAGCGTAGTAAACGGGGAGCTGTTTTTT
CASSVVNGELFF
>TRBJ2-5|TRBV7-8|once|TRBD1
TGTGCCAGCAGCATTACAGGGGAAGAGACCCAGTACTTC
CASSITGEETQYF
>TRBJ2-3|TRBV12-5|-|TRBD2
TGTGCTAGTGGACGAGACGGACTAGCGGGGGCCTCTAGCACAGATACGCAGTATTTT
CASGRDGLAGASSTDTQYF
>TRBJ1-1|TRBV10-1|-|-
TGCGCCAGCAGTGAGGCGTTCCCAATAAGTGAAGCTTTCTTT
CASSEAFPISEAFF
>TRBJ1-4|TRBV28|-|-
TGTGCCAGCAGTTTATCTGGGACCCGGGGAGGAAAACTGTTTTTT
CASSLSGTRGGKLFF
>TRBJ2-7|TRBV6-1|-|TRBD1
TGTGCCAGCAGTGGGGACAGACTCTACGAGCAGTACTTC
CASSGDRLYEQYF
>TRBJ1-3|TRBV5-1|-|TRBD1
TGCGCCAGCAGCGAACAGGGGCCCCTATCTGGAAACACCATATATTTT
CASSEQGPLSGNTIYF
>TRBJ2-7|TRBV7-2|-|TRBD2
TGTGCCAGCAGCCCGGAGGGACTAGCGGGAGCGGTAGACGAGCAGTACTTC
CASSPEGLAGAVDEQYF
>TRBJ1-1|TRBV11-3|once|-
TGTGCCAGCAGCCAGACAAGGGGCACTGAAGCTTTCTTT
CASSQTRGTEAFF
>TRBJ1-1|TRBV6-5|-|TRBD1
TGTGCCAGCAGTTACAGGGGGCGCGTCACTGAAGCTTTCTTT
CASSYRGRVTEAFF
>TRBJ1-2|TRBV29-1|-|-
TGCAGCGTTGAAGAGAGGTACCTCTATGGCTACACCTTC
CSVEERYLYGYTF
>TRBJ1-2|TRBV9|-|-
TGTGCCAGCAGCGCTTCCCCAGGGCTGAGCTATGGCTACACCTTC
CASSASPGLSYGYTF
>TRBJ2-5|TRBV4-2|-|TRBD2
TGTGCCAGCAGCCAAGATCGACTAGCGGTCCAAGAGACCCAGTACTTC
CASSQDRLAVQETQYF
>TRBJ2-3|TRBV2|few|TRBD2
TGTGCCAGCACCGGGACTAGCGGGCACGCAGATACGCAGTATTTT
CASTGTSGHADTQYF
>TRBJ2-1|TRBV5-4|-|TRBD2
TGTGCCAGCAGCTCCCGGGCGGGGGTTTTGTCTGAGCAGTTCTTC
CASSSRAGVLSEQFF
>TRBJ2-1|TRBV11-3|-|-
TGTGCCAGCAGCTTACAGGGGGTAGCGGCCAAAACTAATGAGCAGTTCTTC
CASSLQGVAAKTNEQFF
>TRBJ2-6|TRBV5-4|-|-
TGTGCCAGCAGCCCGAGGAGTGTCTCTGGGGCCAACGTCCTGACTTTC
CASSPRSVSGANVLTF
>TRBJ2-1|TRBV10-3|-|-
TGTGCCATCAGCCGACTGGATTCTGAGCAGTTCTTC
CAISRLDSEQFF
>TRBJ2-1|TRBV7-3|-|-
TGTGCCAGCAGCTCCTTGTTCTACAATGAGCAGTTCTTC
CASSSLFYNEQFF
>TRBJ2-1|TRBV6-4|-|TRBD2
TGTGCCAGCAGCGAAGGACTAGCGGGGGGCGGTCTTGAGCAGTTCTTC
CASSEGLAGGGLEQFF
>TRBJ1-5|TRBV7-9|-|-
TGTGCCAGCAGCTCAGCCGCGGGGGGGAATCAGCCCCAGCATTTT
CASSSAAGGNQPQHF